Here is one T cell receptor (beta chain) with its context. Participants were aged roughly 18 to 89 years from approximately 23 US areas. This sample is drawn from a study of blood T cell repertoires in COVID-19. As for the study in general: Material from acute and convalescent COVID-19 was sourced from the United States, Italy and Spain. The cDNA or gDNA used as material had been derived from T cells, B-cell-depleted T cells, or PBMCs.

Per the original methods: Researchers report that nucleated cell counts were estimated from reference gene primer amplification. Repertoires were generated with immunoSEQ multiplex PCR, while TCRdb's copy carries only in-frame clones and drops some. Clone size and V and J calls were adopted from that table, with D and trimming inferred from the DNA. Seen here are under 250,000 clones, 75% to 90% observed once, and the top ten hold under 3.5%. Trimming removed 6 bases from V and 0 bases from J, with 11 bases in between. The CDR3 contains 14 residues. The germline V gene encodes CDR1 MNHEY and CDR2 SVGAGI.

The sample taken for sequencing was PBMCs or T cells enriched from blood (not recorded which). The sequence was collected from a young woman in a cohort exposed to, infected with or recovered from COVID-19 (not recorded which). V and J are TRBV6-5 and TRBJ1-1; possibly TRBD1 for D (5 bases). This CDR3 reads CASRQQGVNTEAFF. DNA for the CDR3: TGTGCCAGCAGGCAACAAGGGGTGAACACTGAAGCTTTCTTT.